One and the same sample provided the 23 T cell receptor beta chains below, sequenced in a study of CD4+ T cells in melanoma. TCRdb's table, derived via immunoSEQ multiplex PCR, lists solely in-frame clones and lacks some. The table records 9,500 to 13,000 clones, around 63% of them present only once. Sample: cells from a culture (not recorded whether cultured in vitro). The receptors derive from a human donor with melanoma.

The chain recombines TRBV7-9 with TRBJ1-2, with 7 positions matching TRBD1. Germline loops: CDR1 SEHNR, CDR2 FQNEAQ (reference sequence). There are 14 residues in the CDR3. V was clipped by 5 bases and J by 7 bases; unmatched bases: 10. The chain's CDR3 is CASSTQARGLGYTF. In nucleotides, the CDR3 is TGTGCCAGCAGCACCCAGGCAAGGGGGCTTGGCTACACCTTC.

This clone is termed medium-sized (0.01 to 0.1%). The rearrangement joins TRBV12-5 to TRBJ2-3; D is perhaps TRBD2 (6 bases). The ends were cut back, 7 bases at V and 4 bases at J, with 12 bases in the middle. The CDR3 covers 13 residues. Germline lookup yields CDR1 LGHNT and CDR2 FRNRAP. The CDR3 bases are TGTGCTAGTGCATCTTCGGGGGCAGATACGCAGTATTTT. Amino acid sequence: CASASSGADTQYF.

The chain links TRBV10-2 to TRBJ2-7; maybe TRBD1 (5 bases). This CDR3 is built from 15 residues. The ends were cut back, 2 bases at V and 3 bases at J, with 14 bases in the middle. Germline assignment: CDR1 WSHSY and CDR2 SAAADI. The CDR3 DNA is TGCGCCAGCAGTGAGGGGCAGGGTGACGTCTACGAGCAGTACTTC. The encoded protein is CASSEGQGDVYEQYF.

The chain uses TRBV7-7 and TRBJ2-5; D uncertain. The CDR3 has 14 amino acids. CDR1 is SSHAT and CDR2 is FNYEAQ in the germline V gene (reference sequence). Trimming shortened V by 5 bases and J by 4 bases, and 14 bases separated the two germline ends. The CDR3 here is CASSRQLVAETQYF. The CDR3 DNA sequence: TGTGCCAGCAGCCGCCAATTGGTGGCAGAGACCCAGTACTTC.

The chain combines TRBV30 with TRBJ2-7; D not resolved. V shed 1 base and J shed 9 bases, with 10 bases lying between them. The CDR3 spans 11 residues. Germline values: CDR1 GTSNPN, CDR2 SVGIG (reference sequence). The CDR3 DNA follows: TGTGCCTGGAGTGGAGTACGAGGGCAGTACTTC. Protein product: CAWSGVRGQYF. The full variable domain, with the rest looked up from reference TRBV30 and TRBJ2-7, is SQTIHQWPATLVQPVGSPLSLECTVEGTSNPNLYWYRQAAGRGLQLLFYSVGIGQISSEVPQNLSASRPQDRQFILSSKKLLLSDSGFYLCAWSGVRGQYFGPGTRLTVT.

This rearrangement joins TRBV5-1 to TRBJ2-7; D possibly corresponds to TRBD1 (5 bases). The CDR3 runs to 12 residues. V was cut by 5 bases and J by 4 bases, with 10 bases left in between. The V gene's germline CDR1 is SGHRS and CDR2 YFSETQ. CDR3 in DNA: TGCGCCAGCAGGCAGGACACTTACGAGCAGTACTTC. Translated, it gives CASRQDTYEQYF. Full variable domain (remainder filled in from reference TRBV5-1 and TRBJ2-7): KAGVTQTPRYLIKTRGQQVTLSCSPISGHRSVSWYQQTPGQGLQFLFEYFSETQRNKGNFPGRFSGRQFSNSRSEMNVSTLELGDSALYLCASRQDTYEQYFGPGTRLTVT.

The V call is TRBV7-8, the J call TRBJ2-5; maybe TRBD1 (7 bases). Per the germline V gene, CDR1 is SGHVS and CDR2 is FQNEAQ. CDR3 size: 14 residues. The V and J ends lost 5 bases and 6 bases respectively, with 16 bases between them. CDR3 loop: CASSREQGRQTQYF. CDR3 nucleotide sequence: TGTGCCAGCAGCCGTGAACAGGGGAGGCAGACCCAGTACTTC.

This clone was observed a few times. The rearrangement uses TRBV5-1 and TRBJ1-1; 9 bases map to TRBD1. This CDR3 has 16 amino acids. CDR1 and CDR2 from the germline V gene are SGHRS and YFSETQ. With V trimmed by 3 bases and J by 0 bases, 6 bases remained unmatched. The CDR3 DNA follows: TGCGCCAGCAGCTGGATGGGACAGGGCCTGAACACTGAAGCTTTCTTT. It is translated as CASSWMGQGLNTEAFF.

This rearrangement joins TRBV27 to TRBJ1-6; D is unclear. This CDR3 contains 12 residues. V shed 2 bases and J shed 12 bases, with 8 bases lying between them. Germline loops: CDR1 MNHEY, CDR2 SMNVEV (reference sequence). This CDR3 is CASSLPGEPLHF. CDR3 DNA: TGTGCCAGCAGTTTACCCGGGGAACCCCTCCACTTT.

Only a few counts were recorded for this clone. J is TRBJ1-1 and V is TRBV7-9; D uncertain. This CDR3 is 13 amino acids long. Deletions cut 1 base from V and 4 bases from J, with 7 bases between. Germline values: CDR1 SEHNR, CDR2 FQNEAQ (reference sequence). In nucleotides, the CDR3 is TGTGCCAGCAGCTTAGAGGGAGGCACTGAAGCTTTCTTT. As protein: CASSLEGGTEAFF.

This rearrangement joins TRBV4-3 to TRBJ1-6, with a possible D match to TRBD1 (5 bases). V shed 3 bases and J shed 9 bases, with 9 bases lying between them. The CDR3 has 13 residues. Germline-derived CDR1 and CDR2 are LGHNA and YSLEER. DNA for the CDR3: TGCGCCAGCAGCCAGGGGCCAATTTCACCCCTCCACTTT. This translates into CASSQGPISPLHF.

This clone was observed a handful of times. The chain carries TRBV6-6 and TRBJ1-1; TRBD1 is a possible D gene (5 bases). Per germline, CDR1 MNHNY and CDR2 SVGAGI (reference sequence). The V end lost 6 bases, the J end lost 0 bases, and 11 bases lay between the germline ends. The CDR3 spans 14 residues. The CDR3 protein is CASRPSGVNTEAFF. The CDR3 region has the DNA TGTGCCAGCAGACCTTCGGGGGTGAACACTGAAGCTTTCTTT.

The chain combines TRBV10-3 with TRBJ1-3, with D unclear. This CDR3 is 12 amino acids long. Germline V gene data show CDR1 as ENHRY and CDR2 as SYGVKD. V lost 8 bases to trimming and J lost 4 bases, with 9 bases between them. The DNA for the CDR3 is TGTGCCATCGGACCTCAAGGAAACACCATATATTTT. It codes for CAIGPQGNTIYF.

V usage is TRBV9 and J usage is TRBJ1-2; D gene ambiguous. The CDR3 loop spans 15 amino acids. Looked up from germline, CDR1 is SGDLS and CDR2 is YYNGEE. Trimming shortened V by 0 bases and J by 2 bases, and 11 bases separated the two germline ends. The CDR3 region is CASSVGPRRNYGYTF. CDR3 nucleotide sequence: TGTGCCAGCAGCGTAGGACCTCGAAGGAACTATGGCTACACCTTC.

J is TRBJ2-3 and V is TRBV29-1, with 7 bases matching TRBD1. The CDR3 runs to 12 residues. CDR1 is SQVTM and CDR2 is ANQGSEA in the germline V gene. V gave up 3 bases and J gave up 4 bases; unmatched junction bases: 1. This chain's CDR3 is CSVDTGADTQYF. CDR3 nucleotide sequence: TGCAGCGTTGATACAGGGGCAGATACGCAGTATTTT.

Written as DNA, the CDR3 is TGTGCCAGCAGCCCAACCTCGGGACAGACCTACGAGCAGTACTTC. This sequence encodes CASSPTSGQTYEQYF. The rearrangement joins TRBV7-8 to TRBJ2-7; 7 nucleotides line up with TRBD1. The CDR3 runs 15 residues. Germline loops: CDR1 SGHVS, CDR2 FQNEAQ. J was trimmed by 2 bases and V by 5 bases; bases with no gene match: 9.

The V call is TRBV5-1, the J call TRBJ2-3, with D tentatively TRBD2 (5 bases). CDR1 and CDR2 from the germline V gene are SGHRS and YFSETQ. V was trimmed by 4 bases and J by 2 bases, leaving 14 bases between them. The CDR3 spans 15 residues. CDR3 DNA: TGCGCCAGCAGCGGCTTGGGGAGCGCCACAGATACGCAGTATTTT. Its protein is CASSGLGSATDTQYF.

The J gene is TRBJ1-6, the V gene TRBV5-1, with 10 bases fitting TRBD1. Germline lookup yields CDR1 SGHRS and CDR2 YFSETQ. V was clipped by 6 bases and J by 6 bases; unmatched bases: 6. CDR3 length: 15 residues. The CDR3 coding sequence is TGCGCCAGCAAGAGGACAGGGGGAATTAATTCACCCCTCCACTTT. Translation: CASKRTGGINSPLHF.

J is TRBJ2-3 and V is TRBV5-1, with TRBD2 identical over 8 bases. Germline lookup yields CDR1 SGHRS and CDR2 YFSETQ. V lost 4 bases and J lost 3; bases outside the gene matches: 7. The CDR3 runs 15 residues. The CDR3 protein is CASSPGGRITDTQYF. Here the CDR3 DNA reads TGCGCCAGCAGCCCGGGGGGGCGGATTACAGATACGCAGTATTTT.

V usage is TRBV6-6 and J usage is TRBJ2-2; D is unclear. Germline V CDR1 and CDR2: MNHNY, SVGAGI (reference sequence). V lost 6 bases and J 7 bases, leaving 18 bases between the germline ends. The CDR3 has 15 amino acids. For the CDR3, the DNA is TGTGCCAGCAGCACACCCTTTCTAGAGTTCGGGGAGCTGTTTTTT. Its translation is CASSTPFLEFGELFF.

The chain carries TRBV6-1 and TRBJ2-7, with D perhaps matching TRBD1 (6 bases). The CDR3 consists of 15 residues. Trimming removed 5 bases from V and 5 bases from J, with 19 bases in between. Germline-derived CDR1 and CDR2 are MNHNS and SASEGT. The CDR3 DNA reads as TGTGCCAGCAGTCAGAGGACAGCCCCTACGGACGAGCAGTACTTC. Encoded protein: CASSQRTAPTDEQYF.

The chain is built from TRBV10-3 and TRBJ2-7; D unclear. V was clipped by 8 bases and J by 1 base, with 6 bases between them. Germline CDR1 reads ENHRY; CDR2 reads SYGVKD. CDR3 size: 11 residues. CDR3 in DNA: TGTGCCATCGGTGGATCCTACGAGCAGTACTTC. It translates to CAIGGSYEQYF.

The chain uses TRBV9 and TRBJ2-4, with TRBD1 as a possible D gene (6 bases). V shed 0 bases and J shed 0 bases, with 7 bases lying between them. Germline V gives CDR1 SGDLS, CDR2 YYNGEE. This CDR3 contains 15 residues. The CDR3, as DNA: TGTGCCAGCAGCGTAGGGGGGCTAGCCAAAAACATTCAGTACTTC. Translated: CASSVGGLAKNIQYF. Full variable domain (outside the CDR3, taken from reference TRBV9 and TRBJ2-4): DSGVTQTPKHLITATGQRVTLRCSPRSGDLSVYWYQQSLDQGLQFLIQYYNGEERAKGNILERFSAQQFPDLHSELNLSSLELGDSALYFCASSVGGLAKNIQYFGAGTRLSVL.